This paragraph covers one T cell receptor beta chain sequence. What it binds is not known. This sample is drawn from a study of T cells after yellow fever vaccination. Study-wide findings and caveats: Most primary-vaccination clones recurred post-booster (around 95% CD4, roughly 91% CD8). There was a small share of clonotypes that showed up in both the CD4 and CD8 compartments.

TCRdb reanalysed the 5' RACE reads using MiXCR and keeps one entry per CDR3 protein. The sample holds approximately 510,000 distinct CDR3 sequences; around a fifth are singletons and the top ten take 15% to 20%. The CDR3 totals 15 residues. Germline CDR1 reads SGHRS; CDR2 reads YFSETQ. V shed 3 bases and J shed 10 bases, with 17 bases lying between them. Sequencing was performed on PBMCs, taken 21 days after the first yellow fever vaccination. The rearrangement links TRBV5-1 to TRBJ1-6; TRBD1 might be the D (5 bases). This TCR derives from a man aged 18 to 30 who received the YFV17D yellow fever vaccine. CDR3 region: CASSSVSGSSSPLHF. The CDR3 region has the DNA TGCGCCAGCAGCTCTGTTTCAGGGAGCAGCTCACCCCTCCACTTT.